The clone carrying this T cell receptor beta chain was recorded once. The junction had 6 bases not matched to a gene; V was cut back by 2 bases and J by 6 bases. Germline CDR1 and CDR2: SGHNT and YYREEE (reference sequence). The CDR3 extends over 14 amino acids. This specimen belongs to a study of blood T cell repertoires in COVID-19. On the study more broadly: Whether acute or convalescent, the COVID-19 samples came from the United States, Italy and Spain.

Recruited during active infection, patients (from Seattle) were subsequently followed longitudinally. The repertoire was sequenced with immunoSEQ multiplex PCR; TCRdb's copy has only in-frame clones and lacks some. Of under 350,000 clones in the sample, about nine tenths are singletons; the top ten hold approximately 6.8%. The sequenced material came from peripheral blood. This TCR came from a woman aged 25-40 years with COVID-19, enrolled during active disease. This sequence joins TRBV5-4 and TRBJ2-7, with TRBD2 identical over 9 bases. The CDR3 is CASSLPSGMGEQYF. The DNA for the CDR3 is TGTGCCAGCAGCTTACCTAGCGGGATGGGCGAGCAGTACTTC.